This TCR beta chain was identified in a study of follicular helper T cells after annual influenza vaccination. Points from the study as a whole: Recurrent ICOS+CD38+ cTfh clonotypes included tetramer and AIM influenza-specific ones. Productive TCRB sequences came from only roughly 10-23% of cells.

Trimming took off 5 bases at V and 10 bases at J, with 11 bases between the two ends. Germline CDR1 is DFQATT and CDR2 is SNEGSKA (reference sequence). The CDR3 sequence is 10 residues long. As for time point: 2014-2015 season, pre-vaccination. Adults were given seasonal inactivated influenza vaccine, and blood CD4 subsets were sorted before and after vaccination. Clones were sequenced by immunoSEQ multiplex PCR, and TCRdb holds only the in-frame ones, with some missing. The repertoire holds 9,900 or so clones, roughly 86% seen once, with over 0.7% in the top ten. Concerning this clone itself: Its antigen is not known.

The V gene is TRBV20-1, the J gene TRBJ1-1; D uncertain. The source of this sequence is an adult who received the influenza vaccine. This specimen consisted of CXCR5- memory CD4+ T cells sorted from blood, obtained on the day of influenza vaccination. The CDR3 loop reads CSAQYQVAFF. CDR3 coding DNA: TGCAGTGCTCAATATCAGGTAGCTTTCTTT.